The 21 T cell receptor beta chains given below trace back to one sample, sequenced in a study of CD8 T cells in ankylosing spondylitis. TCRdb called the 5' RACE reads again in MiXCR, with one record for every CDR3 protein. The sample lists 250,000 to 350,000 distinct CDR3 sequences; 15% to 20% were seen once. Material: blood, either unsorted or a sorted T cell fraction (not recorded which). The receptors here all came from a male donor with ankylosing spondylitis or in good health (not recorded which).

This chain joins TRBV2 and TRBJ2-2; D might be TRBD1 (5 bases). The CDR3 covers 14 residues. Deletions cut 3 bases from V and 6 bases from J, with 11 bases between. In germline, CDR1 is SNHLY, CDR2 FYNNEI. The CDR3 DNA sequence: TGTGCCAGCAGTGACAGGGTTGGGGCCGGGGAGCTGTTTTTT. This translates into CASSDRVGAGELFF.

V gene TRBV7-2 combines with J gene TRBJ1-3; D is unclear. There are 14 residues in the CDR3. From germline, CDR1 is SGHTA and CDR2 FQGNSA. The V and J ends lost 5 bases and 4 bases respectively, with 12 bases between them. CDR3 sequence reads: CASSNRGLGNTIYF. Here the CDR3 DNA reads TGTGCCAGCAGCAACCGCGGGTTGGGAAACACCATATATTTT.

CDR3 DNA: TGCAGTGCTAGACCCGGACAGGGGGCAGTTTATAGCAATCAGCCCCAGCATTTT. Its protein is CSARPGQGAVYSNQPQHF. This chain joins TRBV20-1 and TRBJ1-5, with 11 bases that match TRBD1. The germline gives CDR1 DFQATT, CDR2 SNEGSKA (reference sequence). The CDR3 totals 18 residues. Trimming cost V 2 bases and J 0 bases; bases outside gene matches: 9.

This clonotype showed up just a few times. The genes are TRBV15 and TRBJ2-1; 7 bases agree with TRBD2. Trimming removed 1 base from V and 5 bases from J; junction bases left unmatched: 11. Germline loops: CDR1 LNHNV, CDR2 YYDKDF (reference sequence). CDR3 length: 17 amino acids. The CDR3 DNA reads TGTGCCACCAGCAGAGGGGAAACGCTAGCGGAAAACAATGAGCAGTTCTTC. This sequence encodes CATSRGETLAENNEQFF.

This clonotype was observed at least ten times. The chain employs TRBV20-1 and TRBJ2-3, with 7 positions matching TRBD2. The CDR3 has 14 residues. The germline V gene encodes CDR1 DFQATT and CDR2 SNEGSKA (reference sequence). V lost 3 bases and J lost 2; bases outside the gene matches: 5. The CDR3 DNA follows: TGCAGTGCTAGCCCAGCGGGGATCACAGATACGCAGTATTTT. Protein: CSASPAGITDTQYF.

This clonotype was observed a few times. The rearrangement links TRBV27 to TRBJ2-1; 7 bases are shared with TRBD2. CDR1 and CDR2 from the germline V gene are MNHEY and SMNVEV (reference sequence). V was pared by 4 bases and J by 8 bases, with 5 bases of the junction left unmatched. The CDR3 has 13 residues. CDR3 residues: CASSSVAGDEQFF. CDR3 nucleotides: TGTGCCAGCAGTTCCGTAGCGGGCGATGAGCAGTTCTTC.

The sample holds many counts of this clonotype. V is TRBV13 and J is TRBJ2-1, with 7 bases lining up with TRBD2. There are 15 residues in the CDR3. Trimming at V came to 5 bases and at J to 9 bases, leaving 13 bases not matched to a gene. Germline V gene sequence: CDR1 PRHDT, CDR2 FYEKMQ (reference sequence). The CDR3 nucleotides read TGTGCCAGCAGCCAGGGACTAAGATCGGCCGGTGAGCAGTTCTTC. Amino acids: CASSQGLRSAGEQFF.

This clonotype was counted a few times. The chain has TRBV20-1 and TRBJ2-1, with D possibly matching TRBD2 (5 bases). The germline V and J ends were trimmed by 0 bases and 0 bases, with 12 bases remaining between them. The CDR3 length is 16 residues. Germline lookup yields CDR1 DFQATT and CDR2 SNEGSKA (reference sequence). The CDR3 region has the DNA TGCAGTGCTAGAGATCCTAGCTGGAGCTCCTACAATGAGCAGTTCTTC. This sequence encodes CSARDPSWSSYNEQFF.

On this clonotype itself: One junction end disagrees with the germline gene, perhaps due to a read error. The chain has TRBV3-1 and TRBJ1-6; D perhaps matches TRBD1 (6 bases). The CDR3 is 12 residues long. Germline V gene lookup returns CDR1 LGHDT and CDR2 YNNKEL (reference sequence). CDR3 loop: CASSRIGGSVDF. Written as DNA, the CDR3 is TGTGCCAGCAGCCGGATCGGGGGCTCTGTCGACTTT.

This chain connects TRBV7-2 to TRBJ2-2, with TRBD1 matching over 7 bases. Trimming took 5 bases from V and 4 from J; bases not matched to a gene: 7. Germline loops: CDR1 SGHTA, CDR2 FQGNSA. This CDR3 has 15 residues. This CDR3 reads CASSRQGTGTGELFF. DNA for the CDR3: TGTGCCAGCAGCAGACAGGGCACGGGCACCGGGGAGCTGTTTTTT.

DNA for the CDR3: TGTGCCAGCAGCCAAGATGGAAGGGGACAGCCCCAGCATTTT. It is translated as CASSQDGRGQPQHF. This chain connects TRBV3-1 to TRBJ1-5; a possible D gene is TRBD1 (5 bases). Between the trimmed V and J ends, which lost 0 bases and 7 bases, there was a span of 10 bases. Looked up from germline, CDR1 is LGHDT and CDR2 is YNNKEL (reference sequence). This CDR3 has 14 amino acids.

This clonotype was counted only a few times. J is TRBJ2-1 and V is TRBV12-3 or TRBV12-4, with TRBD2 matching over 7 bases. V was clipped by 0 bases and J by 9 bases; unmatched bases: 8. The CDR3 spans 15 residues. CDR3 sequence (DNA): TGTGCCAGCAGTTTAGCGGGAGGGCAAGGTCGTGAGCAGTTCTTC. This gives the protein CASSLAGGQGREQFF.

This clonotype has only a few counts. V gene TRBV6-6 combines with J gene TRBJ1-1, with D possibly being TRBD1 (6 bases). The germline V and J ends were trimmed by 6 bases and 5 bases, with 10 bases remaining between them. The CDR3 is 12 amino acids. CDR1 is MNHNY and CDR2 is SVGAGI in the germline V gene (reference sequence). CDR3 sequence reads: CASRAQGTEAFF. CDR3 nucleotide sequence: TGTGCCAGCAGGGCTCAGGGGACTGAAGCTTTCTTT.

The CDR3: CASSQDRGSEKLFF. For the CDR3, the DNA is TGTGCCAGCAGCCAGGACAGGGGAAGCGAAAAACTGTTTTTT. J is TRBJ1-4 and V is TRBV4-2, with 9 bases matching TRBD1. CDR1 LGHNA and CDR2 YNFKEQ come from the germline V gene. V gave up 3 bases and J gave up 8 bases; unmatched junction bases: 4. The CDR3 covers 14 residues.

This clonotype was observed a few times. The chain joins TRBV28 to TRBJ2-1; 12 bases agree with TRBD1. Germline V gives CDR1 MDHEN, CDR2 SYDVKM. Losses at the gene ends were 10 bases for V and 9 bases for J; bases not matched to a gene: 22. This CDR3 comprises 18 residues. The CDR3 loop reads CATRPGQGAGLYRGEQFF. The CDR3 region has the DNA TGTGCCACGAGACCGGGACAGGGGGCTGGGCTTTATCGGGGTGAGCAGTTCTTC.

This clonotype has a handful of counts. J is TRBJ2-7 and V is TRBV20-1; unclear D gene. There are 14 residues in the CDR3. Germline CDR1 DFQATT, CDR2 SNEGSKA (reference sequence). V lost 4 bases and J lost 0, with 13 bases in between. CDR3 protein: CSANPRQSSYEQYV. CDR3 sequence (DNA): TGCAGTGCTAATCCGAGACAAAGCTCCTACGAGCAGTACGTC.

This sequence joins TRBV2 and TRBJ1-4; D not resolved. Per the germline V gene, CDR1 is SNHLY and CDR2 is FYNNEI. V was shortened by 6 bases and J by 0 bases, with 17 bases between the two germline ends. This CDR3 comprises 17 residues. Here the CDR3 DNA reads TGTGCCAGCAGGGGTGGCCTCGGGCTTGCAACTAATGAAAAACTGTTTTTT. It specifies CASRGGLGLATNEKLFF.

The chain employs TRBV7-6 and TRBJ2-3; tentative D call: TRBD2 (5 bases). The V gene's germline CDR1 is SGHVS and CDR2 FNYEAQ. This CDR3 spans 17 amino acids. With 1 base removed from V and 6 bases from J, the gap between germline ends came to 20 bases. The CDR3 DNA sequence: TGTGCCAGCAGCTTAGTTGGTGGGCGAGGGAGTTTGGATACGCAGTATTTT. Amino acid sequence: CASSLVGGRGSLDTQYF. The full variable domain, completed using reference TRBV7-6 and TRBJ2-3, is GAGVSQSPRYKVTKRGQDVALRCDPISGHVSLYWYRQALGQGPEFLTYFNYEAQQDKSGLPNDRFSAERPEGSISTLTIQRTEQRDSAMYRCASSLVGGRGSLDTQYFGPGTRLTVL.

This chain joins TRBV6-1 and TRBJ2-2; the D gene is possibly TRBD2 (5 bases). Looked up from germline, CDR1 is MNHNS and CDR2 is SASEGT. The CDR3 runs to 13 residues. The germline V and J ends were trimmed by 8 bases and 6 bases, with 13 bases remaining between them. The CDR3, as DNA: TGTGCCAGCCTAACTAGTTTTCCCGGGGAGCTGTTTTTT. Translated: CASLTSFPGELFF.

This clonotype was counted between two and nine times. The V call is TRBV9, the J call TRBJ2-2; D tentatively fits TRBD1 or TRBD2 (6 bases each). The CDR3 is 18 amino acids. CDR1 and CDR2 (germline): SGDLS, YYNGEE. The V gene lost 0 bases and the J gene lost 9 bases, with 24 bases spanning the gap. CDR3 loop: CASSVEHQPGAPPRELFF. DNA for the CDR3: TGTGCCAGCAGCGTAGAGCATCAGCCGGGGGCCCCGCCCCGGGAGCTGTTTTTT.

The chain links TRBV9 to TRBJ2-2; 8 bases are a match to TRBD2. Unmatched junction bases numbered 6, after V lost 4 bases and J lost 1 base. Germline lookup yields CDR1 SGDLS and CDR2 YYNGEE. The CDR3 runs to 16 residues. DNA for the CDR3: TGTGCCAGCAGCACTACTAGCGGCAGGAACACCGGGGAGCTGTTTTTT. This gives the protein CASSTTSGRNTGELFF.